A single T cell receptor beta chain is shown here with its context. Its specificity is unknown. The length of the CDR3 is 16 residues. Germline CDR1 reads ENHRY; CDR2 reads SYGVKD. V gave up 4 bases and J gave up 4 bases; unmatched junction bases: 9. This sample is part of a study of identical twins. Whole-study findings and limits: Fewer insertions characterized abundant cord blood beta clonotypes, whereas memory repertoires showed none. Conclusions came from cross-sectional statistical analysis, not from following the same donors.

One entry per CDR3 protein results from TCRdb running MiXCR on the 5' RACE reads. The table lists more than 400,000 distinct CDR3 sequences, roughly 15% of them singletons. These data are also associated with another study on yellow fever vaccine responses in identical twins. That work contributes: Among the twins, the vaccine T cell response reportedly seemed partly convergent and partly personalized.

This receptor was taken from a woman in her late teens or twenties in good health. The source material was CD4+ T cells sorted from blood. The chain combines TRBV10-3 with TRBJ2-3; 9 positions agree with TRBD2. The CDR3 coding sequence is TGTGCCATCAGTGCCTTGCCTAGCGGGGTTGCAGATACGCAGTATTTT. Its translation is CAISALPSGVADTQYF.